This T cell receptor beta chain was sequenced in a study of cytomegalovirus exposure and HLA in healthy donors. Findings of the study overall: The study labeled fewer than 200 TCR beta chains cytomegalovirus-associated.

On this clone: The antigen is undetermined.

Trimming took 0 bases from V and 10 from J, leaving 8 bases between them. The CDR3 is 12 amino acids. CDR1 and CDR2 (germline): SGDLS, YYNGEE. 60 Vbeta and 13 Jbeta primers were used in PCR. The data were produced by immunoSEQ multiplex PCR, yet TCRdb's version contains in-frame clones alone and is incomplete. The repertoire holds 150,000 to 200,000 clones, with approximately 85% as singletons. The TCR was taken from a man between 18 and 35 years old in good health and CMV-seropositive. Source material: PBMCs. The chain is built from TRBV9 and TRBJ2-1; D possibly corresponds to TRBD1 (6 bases). The CDR3 coding sequence is TGTGCCAGCAGCGTAGGGGGGCCAGAGCAGTTCTTC. Translation gives CASSVGGPEQFF. Using reference TRBV9 and TRBJ2-1 for the parts outside the CDR3, the full variable domain is DSGVTQTPKHLITATGQRVTLRCSPRSGDLSVYWYQQSLDQGLQFLIQYYNGEERAKGNILERFSAQQFPDLHSELNLSSLELGDSALYFCASSVGGPEQFFGPGTRLTVL.